A single sample is the source of the 5 T cell receptor beta chains below, sequenced in a study of tumor-infiltrating lymphocytes in primary liver carcinoma. Blood RNA originated from unsorted whole blood, with germline DNA additionally extracted. The template, approximately 500 ng total RNA, yielded TCR beta cDNA made with a constant-region primer. Modified slightly, ARM-PCR produced TCR beta libraries over three nested multiplex PCR rounds. Rounds one and two of PCR, each of roughly 10 cycles, were primed with TRBV1-TRBV30 forward primers and a C-beta reverse primer. A single record per CDR3 protein comes from TCRdb applying MiXCR to the multiplex PCR reads. The data contain approximately 300,000 distinct CDR3 sequences, 55% to 65% of them singletons. The sample consisted of peripheral blood. The receptors here all came from a man between 40 and 49 years old with primary liver carcinoma and hepatitis B virus infection.

The chain uses TRBV30 and TRBJ2-1; 8 bases are a match to TRBD2. Germline V gives CDR1 GTSNPN, CDR2 SVGIG (reference sequence). This CDR3 region has 16 residues. V lost 1 base to trimming and J lost 9 bases; unmatched junction nucleotides: 14. The CDR3 DNA is TGTGCCTGGAGTGGGAGCACAGTAGCGGGATTGGGTGAGCAGTTCTTC. Protein: CAWSGSTVAGLGEQFF.

This chain links TRBV5-4 with TRBJ2-2, with 7 bases fitting TRBD1. In germline, CDR1 is SGHNT, CDR2 YYREEE (reference sequence). Trimming cost V 5 bases and J 5 bases; bases outside gene matches: 6. The CDR3 sequence is 14 residues long. This CDR3 is CASRKGAETGELFF. The CDR3 DNA follows: TGTGCCAGCAGAAAGGGGGCAGAGACCGGGGAGCTGTTTTTT.

Concerning this clonotype itself: A much larger clone lies a single base off, so this may be a read error. This CDR3 fails to terminate in the conserved phenylalanine or tryptophan, so it likely reflects a read error. The chain employs TRBV7-8 and TRBJ1-2; D perhaps matches TRBD1 (5 bases). Germline-derived CDR1 and CDR2 are SGHVS and FQNEAQ. The V gene lost 2 bases and the J gene lost 2 bases, with 12 bases spanning the gap. The CDR3 is made up of 15 amino acids. CDR3 in amino acids: CASSLRTSQNYGYTL. The CDR3 DNA sequence: TGTGCCAGCAGCTTAAGGACATCCCAAAACTATGGCTACACCCTC.

This clonotype has a handful of counts. The V call is TRBV6-5, the J call TRBJ2-1; the match to TRBD2 covers 14 bases. V lost 10 bases and J lost 7; bases outside the gene matches: 12. Germline V gives CDR1 MNHEY, CDR2 SVGAGI. The CDR3 sequence is 16 residues long. The CDR3 is CAIRPRGLAGVNEQFF. DNA for the CDR3: TGTGCCATCAGGCCCCGGGGACTAGCGGGAGTTAATGAGCAGTTCTTC.

About this clonotype itself: The CDR3 does not end in the conserved phenylalanine or tryptophan, so this is likely a read error. No DNA is shown, since the ends of the CDR3 on it are uncertain; the CDR3 is the one TCRdb lists. The chain links TRBV29-1 to TRBJ1-2; the listed D gene, TRBD1, was not tested against the DNA. Germline CDR1 is SQVTM and CDR2 is ANQGSEA. A total of 12 residues make up the CDR3, ends included. The CDR3 is CSGLRGIYGFTL.